This entry concerns a single TCR beta chain. J gave up 8 bases and V 3 bases, and 1 base lay outside the gene matches. The CDR3 totals 12 residues. Germline loops: CDR1 SEHNR, CDR2 FQNEAQ (reference sequence). The data were obtained in a study of blood T cell repertoires in COVID-19. Overall study context: The United States, Italy and Spain were the sources of the acute and convalescent COVID-19 samples.

Method: immunoSEQ multiplex PCR; TCRdb's copy keeps in-frame clones and lacks some. The table records around 180,000 clones, roughly 84% of them present only once. The chain has TRBV7-9 and TRBJ2-1; 7 bases match TRBD2. The origin of this receptor is a human donor in a cohort sampled during active COVID-19. The sample taken for sequencing was peripheral blood. The CDR3 DNA sequence: TGTGCCAGCAGCTTGGGAGGGTATGAGCAGTTCTTC. Protein: CASSLGGYEQFF.